This T cell receptor beta chain was recorded in a study of CD4 T cells in relation to SARS-CoV-2 and coronaviruses. Sequencing was performed with immunoSEQ multiplex PCR; in TCRdb, only in-frame clones are kept and a portion is missing. The sample holds 35,000 or so clones, more than 65% seen once. J lost 8 bases, V lost 6 bases, and 6 bases had no gene match. The CDR3 runs to 13 residues. Germline values: CDR1 SQVTM, CDR2 ANQGSEA. Worth noting for this clone: Antigen unknown.

The TCR sequence derives from an adult with COVID-19. V usage is TRBV29-1 and J usage is TRBJ1-4, with TRBD1 matching over 10 bases. Sequenced sample: memory CD4+ T cells from PBMCs, cultured in vitro. In DNA form, the CDR3 reads TGCAGCGTCTTCGGGACAGGGGAGGAAAAACTGTTTTTT. Translation gives CSVFGTGEEKLFF. Full variable domain (missing parts from reference TRBV29-1 and TRBJ1-4): SAVISQKPSRDICQRGTSLTIQCQVDSQVTMMFWYRQQPGQSLTLIATANQGSEATYESGFVIDKFPISRPNLTFSTLTVSNMSPEDSSIYLCSVFGTGEEKLFFGSGTQLSVL.